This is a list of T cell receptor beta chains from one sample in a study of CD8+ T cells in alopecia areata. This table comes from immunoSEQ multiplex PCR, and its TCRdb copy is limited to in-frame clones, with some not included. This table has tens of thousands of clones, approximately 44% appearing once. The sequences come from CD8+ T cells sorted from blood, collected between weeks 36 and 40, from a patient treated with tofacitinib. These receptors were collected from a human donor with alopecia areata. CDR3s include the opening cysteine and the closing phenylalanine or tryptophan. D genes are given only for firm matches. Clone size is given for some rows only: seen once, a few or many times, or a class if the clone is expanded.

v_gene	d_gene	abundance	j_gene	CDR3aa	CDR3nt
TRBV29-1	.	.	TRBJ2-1	CSVRLRNEQFF	TGCAGCGTTCGATTAAGAAATGAGCAGTTCTTC
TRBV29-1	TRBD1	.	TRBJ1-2	CSVDPGGFVYGYTF	TGCAGCGTTGATCCAGGGGGCTTTGTCTATGGCTACACCTTC
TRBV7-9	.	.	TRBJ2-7	CASSFLPDEQYF	TGTGCCAGCAGCTTTCTCCCCGACGAGCAGTACTTC
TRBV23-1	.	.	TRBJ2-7	CASRPTSSYEQYF	TGCGCCAGCAGGCCTACTAGTTCCTACGAGCAGTACTTC
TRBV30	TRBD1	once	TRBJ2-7	CAGSGTGPYEQYF	TGTGCCGGCTCCGGGACAGGGCCCTACGAGCAGTACTTC
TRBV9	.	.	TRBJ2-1	CASSVENSNTEQFF	TGTGCCAGCAGCGTAGAAAATAGTAATACTGAGCAGTTCTTC
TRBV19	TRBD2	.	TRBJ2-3	CASSAGLAGVADTQYF	TGTGCCAGTAGTGCGGGACTAGCGGGAGTAGCAGATACGCAGTATTTT
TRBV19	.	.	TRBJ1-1	CATRSGDTEAFF	TGTGCCACCCGATCCGGGGACACTGAAGCTTTCTTT
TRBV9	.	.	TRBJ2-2	CASSVSGSNTGELFF	TGTGCCAGCAGCGTGTCAGGGTCGAACACCGGGGAGCTGTTTTTT
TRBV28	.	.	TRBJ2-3	CASSLWTASVASDTQYF	TGTGCCAGCAGTTTATGGACGGCTAGCGTAGCCTCAGATACGCAGTATTTT
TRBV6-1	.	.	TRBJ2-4	CAIREEGNIQYF	TGTGCCATCAGGGAGGAGGGAAACATTCAGTACTTC
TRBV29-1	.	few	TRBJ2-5	CSVEYREETQYF	TGCAGCGTTGAATACAGGGAAGAGACCCAGTACTTC
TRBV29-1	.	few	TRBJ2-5	CSVGPQGQETQYF	TGCAGCGTTGGGCCGCAAGGGCAAGAGACCCAGTACTTC
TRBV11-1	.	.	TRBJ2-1	CASSLVSYNEQFF	TGTGCCAGCAGCTTAGTTAGTTACAATGAGCAGTTCTTC
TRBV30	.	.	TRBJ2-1	CAWSVLTGMQEQFF	TGTGCCTGGAGTGTACTGACGGGAATGCAAGAGCAGTTCTTC
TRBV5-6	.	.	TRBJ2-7	CASSSREGYEQYF	TGTGCCAGCAGCTCCCGGGAAGGCTACGAGCAGTACTTC
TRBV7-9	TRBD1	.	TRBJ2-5	CASSQTGEGETQYF	TGTGCCAGCAGCCAGACAGGGGAAGGAGAGACCCAGTACTTC
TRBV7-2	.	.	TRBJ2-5	CASSLDGETQYF	TGTGCCAGCAGCTTAGATGGCGAGACCCAGTACTTC
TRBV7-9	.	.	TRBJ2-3	CASSLAPSWAGDTQYF	TGTGCCAGCAGCTTAGCCCCGTCATGGGCCGGAGATACGCAGTATTTT
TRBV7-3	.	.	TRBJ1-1	CASSWGPAGEAFF	TGTGCCAGCAGCTGGGGGCCGGCGGGAGAAGCTTTCTTT
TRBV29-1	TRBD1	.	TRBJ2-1	CSVQTGTGGFNEQFF	TGCAGCGTTCAAACCGGGACAGGGGGTTTCAATGAGCAGTTCTTC
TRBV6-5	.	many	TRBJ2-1	CASSYDSGNEQFF	TGTGCCAGCAGTTACGATTCGGGCAATGAGCAGTTCTTC
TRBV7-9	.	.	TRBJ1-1	CASSLVGGGTEAFF	TGTGCCAGCAGCTTAGTCGGGGGAGGCACTGAAGCTTTCTTT
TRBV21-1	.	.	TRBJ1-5	CASSNRTVPNQPQHF	TGTGCCAGCAGCAATCGGACAGTCCCCAATCAGCCCCAGCATTTT
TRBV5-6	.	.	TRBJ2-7	CASSVSVGLREQYF	TGTGCCAGCAGCGTCAGCGTGGGGTTGAGGGAGCAGTACTTC
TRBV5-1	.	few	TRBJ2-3	CASSLEKGTDTQYF	TGCGCCAGCAGCTTGGAAAAGGGCACAGATACGCAGTATTTT
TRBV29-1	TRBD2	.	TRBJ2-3	CSAKLAGYLSTDTQYF	TGCAGCGCAAAACTAGCGGGATATCTTAGCACAGATACGCAGTATTTT
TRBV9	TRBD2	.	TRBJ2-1	CASSPRGLAGGVDNEQFF	TGTGCCAGCAGCCCCCGTGGACTAGCGGGAGGAGTAGACAATGAGCAGTTCTTC
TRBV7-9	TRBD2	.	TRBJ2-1	CASSFSGGSYNEQFF	TGTGCCAGCAGCTTTAGCGGGGGGTCCTACAATGAGCAGTTCTTC
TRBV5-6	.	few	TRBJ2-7	CASSFGHYEQYF	TGTGCCAGCAGCTTTGGACATTACGAGCAGTACTTC
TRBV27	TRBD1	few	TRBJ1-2	CASSPGTGGNYGYTF	TGTGCCAGCAGTCCAGGGACAGGGGGCAACTATGGCTACACCTTC
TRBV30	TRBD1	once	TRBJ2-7	CAWNLPGQGFSEQYF	TGTGCCTGGAACCTACCGGGACAGGGATTCTCCGAGCAGTACTTC
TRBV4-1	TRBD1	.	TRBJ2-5	CASSQGQGSQETQYF	TGCGCCAGCAGCCAGGGACAGGGGTCCCAAGAGACCCAGTACTTC
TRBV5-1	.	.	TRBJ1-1	CASSFSGNTEAFF	TGCGCCAGCAGCTTCTCAGGGAACACTGAAGCTTTCTTT
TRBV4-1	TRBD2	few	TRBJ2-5	CASSQEGTSLETQYF	TGCGCCAGCAGCCAAGAAGGGACTAGTTTGGAGACCCAGTACTTC
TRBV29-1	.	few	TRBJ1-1	CSVEADTEAFF	TGCAGCGTTGAGGCAGACACTGAAGCTTTCTTT
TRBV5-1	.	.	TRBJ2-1	CASSLGAVEQFF	TGCGCCAGCAGCTTGGGGGCGGTTGAGCAGTTCTTC
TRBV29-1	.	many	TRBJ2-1	CSVPMDQRPYNEQFF	TGCAGCGTACCAATGGACCAGCGCCCCTACAATGAGCAGTTCTTC
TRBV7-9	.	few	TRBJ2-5	CASSLGDITTETQYF	TGTGCCAGCAGCTTAGGGGACATTACGACGGAGACCCAGTACTTC
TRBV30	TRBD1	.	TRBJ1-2	CAWSEGALSGYTF	TGTGCCTGGAGTGAGGGGGCTCTGTCTGGCTACACCTTC
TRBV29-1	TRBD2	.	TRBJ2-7	CSVVGEGTAYEQYF	TGCAGCGTTGTTGGGGAGGGTACCGCCTACGAGCAGTACTTC
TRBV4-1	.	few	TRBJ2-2	CASSQAPPGAPTGELFF	TGCGCCAGCAGCCAAGCCCCCCCTGGGGCGCCCACCGGGGAGCTGTTTTTT
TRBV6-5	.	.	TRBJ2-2	CASSYPDAGSTGELFF	TGTGCCAGCAGTTACCCGGACGCCGGGTCCACCGGGGAGCTGTTTTTT
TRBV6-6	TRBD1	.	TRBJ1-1	CASSYDRARTEAFF	TGTGCCAGCAGTTACGACAGGGCGAGGACTGAAGCTTTCTTT
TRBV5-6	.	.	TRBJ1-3	CASSLRNGNTIYF	TGTGCCAGCAGCCTAAGAAATGGAAACACCATATATTTT
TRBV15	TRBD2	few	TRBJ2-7	CATSSLDGGRAYEQYF	TGTGCCACCAGCAGCTTGGACGGCGGGAGGGCCTACGAGCAGTACTTC
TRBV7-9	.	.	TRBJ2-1	CASSLGAGAAEQFF	TGTGCCAGCAGCTTAGGGGCAGGGGCGGCTGAGCAGTTCTTC
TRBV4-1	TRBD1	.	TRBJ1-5	CASSHGEQGAHQPQHF	TGCGCCAGCAGCCACGGGGAACAGGGGGCTCATCAGCCCCAGCATTTT
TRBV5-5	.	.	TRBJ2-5	CASSQGQQETQYF	TGTGCCAGCAGCCAAGGACAGCAAGAGACCCAGTACTTC
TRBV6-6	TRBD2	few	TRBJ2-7	CASNPRTSSYEQYF	TGTGCCAGCAATCCCAGGACTAGCTCCTACGAGCAGTACTTC
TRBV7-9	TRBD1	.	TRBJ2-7	CAGEGQGNEQYF	TGTGCCGGCGAGGGACAGGGGAACGAGCAGTACTTC
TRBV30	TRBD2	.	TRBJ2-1	CAWSVRASGNNEQFF	TGTGCCTGGAGTGTACGGGCTAGCGGAAACAATGAGCAGTTCTTC